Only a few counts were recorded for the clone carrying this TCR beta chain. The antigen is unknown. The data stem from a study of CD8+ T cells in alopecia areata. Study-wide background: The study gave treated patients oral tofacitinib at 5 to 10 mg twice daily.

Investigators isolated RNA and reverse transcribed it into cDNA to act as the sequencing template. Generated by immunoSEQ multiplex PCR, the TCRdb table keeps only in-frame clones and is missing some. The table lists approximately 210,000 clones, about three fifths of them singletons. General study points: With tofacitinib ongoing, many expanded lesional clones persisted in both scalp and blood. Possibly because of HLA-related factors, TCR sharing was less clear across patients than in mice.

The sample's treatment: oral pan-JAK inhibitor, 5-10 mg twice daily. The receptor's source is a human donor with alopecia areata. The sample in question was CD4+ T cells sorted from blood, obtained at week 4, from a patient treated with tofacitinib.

In nucleotides, the CDR3 is TGCAGCGGATCGGACGGAGGGGGAACCCAGTACTTC. It translates to CSGSDGGGTQYF. The chain links TRBV29-1 to TRBJ2-5, with D possibly being TRBD1 or TRBD2 (6 bases each). V gave up 7 bases and J gave up 8 bases, with 17 bases separating them. CDR3 length: 12 residues. Germline values: CDR1 SQVTM, CDR2 ANQGSEA.